The entry that follows covers one T cell receptor (beta chain) sequence. In the original processing: Amplified reference gene primers provided the basis for estimating nucleated cell counts. Profiled with immunoSEQ multiplex PCR; TCRdb holds only in-frame clones, not every one. V and J calls and clone size come straight from that table; D and trimming were deduced from the DNA. The data contain 120,000 or so clones, 80% of them singletons. The entry originates in a study of blood T cell repertoires in COVID-19. As for the study in general: Samples taken during acute and convalescent COVID-19 were collected in the United States, Italy and Spain.

CDR1 and CDR2 (germline): KGHDR, SFDVKD. The CDR3 loop spans 17 amino acids. After removal of 3 bases from V and 9 bases from J, the junction contained 14 bases not matched to a gene. The sample was peripheral blood. This TCR was recovered from a man in his 60s with active or convalescent COVID-19. The chain combines TRBV24-1 with TRBJ2-1; TRBD2 aligns across 9 bases. CDR3 in DNA: TGTGCCACCAGTGATCCCCTCCTAGGGGTGCGGGAGGGTGAGCAGTTCTTC. It encodes CATSDPLLGVREGEQFF.